This T cell receptor (beta chain) was sequenced during a study of STAT5B mutations in CD4+ large granular lymphocyte leukemia. CDR1 and CDR2 from the germline V gene are SGHNT and YENEEA. The CDR3 is 16 amino acids. Trimming shortened V by 1 base and J by 6 bases, and 16 bases separated the two germline ends. Study outcomes and limitations: Patient CD4-sorted repertoires looked more clonal than healthy CD4+ repertoires, even without putative leukemic clones. No patients shared main leukemic clonotypes, though about 24% appeared at low frequency elsewhere. TRBV06-family usage was enriched in top patient clones (8/27) versus controls (2/35).

This table comes from immunoSEQ multiplex PCR, and its TCRdb copy is limited to in-frame clones, with some not included. This table has 35,000 to 40,000 clones, roughly 85% appearing once. In its sample, this clone was seen once. Its antigen is not known. This sequence joins TRBV11-3 and TRBJ2-1; D may be TRBD2 (5 bases). The sequence derives from a human donor in good health. Sequenced input: CD4+ T cells from blood buffy coats. DNA of the CDR3: TGTGCCAGCAGCTTAGCACCCGTACCCCGGGGCAATGAGCAGTTCTTC. Translation: CASSLAPVPRGNEQFF.